Included here is one T cell receptor (beta chain) sequence, with context. This sample is part of a study of metastatic and nonmetastatic thyroid tumors. On the study more broadly: Comparative analysis of repertoires was undertaken across blood and tumor or nodule tissue obtained from malignant and benign thyroid patients.

The CDR3 spans 11 residues. The germline V gene encodes CDR1 MNHNS and CDR2 SASEGT. Deletions cut 10 bases from V and 7 bases from J, with 11 bases between. Under the authors' procedure: Using the CDR3 differences seen across clinicopathological groups, the authors built a distant-metastasis classifier for papillary thyroid cancer, which was meant to discriminate distant-metastatic patients. TCRdb re-called clones from the PCR reads using MiXCR. The V and J calls were determined by TCRdb, not by the authors. The sample lists tens of thousands of clones; more than 15% were seen once. Every patient was untreated before thyroid surgery.

The sample was blood. This TCR came from a female donor with papillary thyroid cancer or a benign thyroid nodule (not recorded which). Some clones in this sample may be carry-over from other donors' samples. V gene TRBV6-1 combines with J gene TRBJ1-3; D possibly corresponds to TRBD1 (5 bases). The CDR3 is CATPRGNTIYF. CDR3 nucleotides: TGTGCCACCCCACGGGGGAACACCATATATTTT.